Listed here are 10 T cell receptor beta chains from one sample, sequenced in a study of glioma-infiltrating T cells. TCR alpha and beta CDR3 regions were amplified from RNA using iRepertoire nested multiplex PCR. A single record per CDR3 protein comes from TCRdb applying MiXCR to the multiplex PCR reads. The top ten clones hold 35% to 45% of a sample with some 93,000 distinct CDR3 sequences, 40% of them seen once. Input material: glioma tissue, nonneoplastic brain tissue, or PBMCs (not recorded which). Every receptor here comes from a human donor with low-grade glioma or glioblastoma, undergoing nonglioma brain surgery, or in good health (not recorded which).

The CDR3 nucleotides read TGCGCCAGTAAGACAAGGACGCTACAAGCTTTCTTT. This sequence encodes CASKTRTLQAFF. The chain has TRBV4-1 and TRBJ1-1, with D uncertain. V gave up 9 bases and J gave up 9 bases, with 17 bases separating them. The germline gives CDR1 MGHRA, CDR2 YSYEKL. The CDR3 has 12 residues.

In its sample, this clonotype was seen many times. The chain employs TRBV29-1 and TRBJ2-5; no reliable D call. V was shortened by 2 bases and J by 4 bases, with 8 bases between the two germline ends. Per germline, CDR1 SQVTM and CDR2 ANQGSEA. The length of the CDR3 is 12 residues. In DNA form, the CDR3 reads TGCAGCGTTGAATCTCAGTCAGAGACCCAGTACTTC. It yields the protein CSVESQSETQYF.

The rearrangement uses TRBV6-2 or TRBV6-3 and TRBJ2-7, with 10 bases matching TRBD1. The J segment lost 0 bases and the V segment lost 9 bases, leaving 11 bases of the junction unmatched. Germline V lookup: CDR1 MNHEY, CDR2 SVGEGT. The CDR3 spans 16 residues. The CDR3 DNA reads TGTGCCAGTAGGTGGACAGGGGGACAGAGCTCCTACGAGCAGTACTTC. This sequence encodes CASRWTGGQSSYEQYF.

This clonotype was seen repeatedly, ten times or more. The DNA is omitted, as the CDR3 cannot be located on it reliably, and the CDR3 follows TCRdb's listing. The chain combines TRBV18 with TRBJ2-5; TRBD2, the D gene given by the table, was not confirmed from the DNA. Germline CDR1 reads KGHSH; CDR2 reads LQKENI. Termini included, the CDR3 measures 15 amino acids. CDR3 sequence reads: CASSPPRGTFGAQYF.

This clonotype was seen ten or more times. This chain's CDR3 is CASSLAGGPDEQFF. CDR3 coding DNA: TGTGCCAGCAGCTTAGCGGGAGGGCCCGATGAGCAGTTCTTC. The chain combines TRBV7-9 with TRBJ2-1; 7 nucleotides match TRBD2. The ends lost 0 bases at V and 8 bases at J; junction bases unmatched: 4. This CDR3 comprises 14 residues. Germline V lookup: CDR1 SEHNR, CDR2 FQNEAQ (reference sequence).

This clonotype has at least ten counts. The chain joins TRBV19 to TRBJ1-5; tentative D call: TRBD1 (5 bases). CDR3 length: 15 residues. V dropped 4 bases and J dropped 0 bases, with 10 bases sitting between them. Germline-derived CDR1 and CDR2 are LNHDA and SQIVND (reference sequence). This chain's CDR3 is CASSSSDSSNQPQHF. Written as DNA, the CDR3 is TGTGCCAGTAGTAGCTCTGACAGTAGCAATCAGCCCCAGCATTTT.

This clonotype was observed many times. This sequence joins TRBV5-4 and TRBJ1-2; perhaps TRBD1 as D (5 bases). With 1 base removed from V and 8 bases from J, the gap between germline ends came to 12 bases. Germline V CDR1 and CDR2: SGHNT, YYREEE (reference sequence). This CDR3 has 13 amino acids. In DNA, the CDR3 is TGTGCCAGCAGCTTGAAGGGGTTAGGGGGCTACACCTTC. It translates to CASSLKGLGGYTF.

This clonotype was observed a handful of times. This may be a read error: a much more frequent sequence differs by one nucleotide. V usage is TRBV12-3 or TRBV12-4 and J usage is TRBJ2-1, with D perhaps matching TRBD1 (6 bases). This CDR3 has 14 amino acids. V was pared by 5 bases and J by 4 bases, with 12 bases between. This CDR3 reads CASSPQRGYNEQFF. Here the CDR3 DNA reads TGTGCCAGCAGTCCTCAAAGGGGGTACAATGAGCAGTTCTTC.

This clonotype occurred once. This may arise from a read error, as a much more abundant clone is one base away. The chain combines TRBV29-1 with TRBJ2-1; D call uncertain. Trimming shortened V by 7 bases and J by 4 bases, and 8 bases separated the two germline ends. CDR3 length: 11 amino acids. Germline V gene sequence: CDR1 SQVTM, CDR2 ANQGSEA. CDR3 in DNA: TGCAGCGCCCCCTTATACAATGAGCAGTTCTTC. It encodes CSAPLYNEQFF.

In this sample, this clonotype turned up many times. The genes are TRBV3-1 and TRBJ2-7, with no clear D. The germline V gene encodes CDR1 LGHDT and CDR2 YNNKEL (reference sequence). Trimming took 1 base from V and 5 from J, leaving 12 bases between them. The CDR3 spans 14 residues. Written as DNA, the CDR3 is TGTGCCAGCAGCCAAGTTGTACGGCAAGACGAGCAGTACTTC. Translated, it gives CASSQVVRQDEQYF.